This T cell receptor (beta chain) was identified in a study of blood T cell repertoires in COVID-19 (dated by TCRdb to between 2020 and 2021). About the study as a whole: The collaborator samples originated in the United States, Italy and Spain and spanned the acute and convalescent phases of COVID-19. The prospective study material was composed of cDNA or gDNA derived from T cells, B-cell-depleted T cells, or PBMCs. Subjects who had been exposed to COVID-19, were actively infected with it, or had recovered from it provided the deeply sampled blood TCRbeta repertoires that made up the dataset. The repertoires were released in a freely available public database meant as a resource for research on the immune response to SARS-CoV-2. Samples came from the ongoing ImmuneRACE study (first 160 participants) plus 1,254 subjects from 6 global collaborators. Nearly every sample came with metadata listing a de-identified subject ID, COVID-19 status, age in years and sex. Where available, HLA class I and class II types were taken from metadata supplied by the sample provider and were not determined by assay-based typing.

TCRbeta CDR3 regions were amplified from genomic DNA by means of the immunoSEQ Assay, a bias-controlled multiplex PCR. The authors' pipeline ran thus. Within the assay, amplification of reference gene primers was used to estimate how many nucleated cells each sample contained. To quantify the absolute abundance of each unique TCRbeta CDR3 rearrangement, sequence reads were collapsed and filtered. For each sample, productive Simpson clonality was calculated as the square root of Simpson's diversity index across productive rearrangements. TCRdb's version of the immuneACCESS table is confined to in-frame rearrangements and falls short of the full clone set. An unresolved V gene accounts for under half of the shortfall where checked; the remainder is of unknown origin. The V and J calls and clone size were taken over from that table, and D and trimming were inferred from the DNA. In all, the sample holds tens of thousands of clones, and 65% to 80% of those were seen once. The top ten clones comprise 25% to 30% of the sample.

Broad study findings and their caveats: Clinical and demographic metadata were provided uncurated, with the amount varying by source and participant.

The collaborating institutions used their own protocols to collect whole blood in K2EDTA tubes. For TCRbeta analysis, collaborators shipped samples in one of three forms: frozen whole blood, isolated PBMCs, or DNA extracted from either of those sample types. This clone was found a few times. Its antigen is unknown. Base qualities are missing; no much larger clone stands one base away. V is pruned by 3 bases and J by 6 bases, leaving 4 bases of the junction without a gene match. The CDR3 goes from the cysteine to the phenylalanine over 14 residues. The retained sequence is limited to the CDR3, 42 bases, with the frame set at the first base. The germline V gene supplies CDR1 MRHNA and CDR2 SNTAGT.

The TCR originated in a woman over 75 with active or convalescent COVID-19. Sequenced material: peripheral blood. This sequence uses TRBV6-4 and TRBJ1-5, with 8 bases aligning to TRBD1. The CDR3 region: CASSEGQGGQPQHF. The sequenced DNA: TGTGCCAGCAGTGAAGGACAGGGCGGTCAGCCCCAGCATTTT.